This TCR beta chain was sequenced in a study of CD8+ T cells in alopecia areata. Study observations and caveats: Tofacitinib significantly reduced both scalp clonality and expanded CD8+ clones among the top 100.

Described treatment: oral pan-JAK inhibitor, 5-10 mg twice daily. Following RNA extraction, reverse transcription yielded cDNA that acted as the sequencing template. Here immunoSEQ multiplex PCR was the method, and the copy in TCRdb shows in-frame clones only, minus some. The repertoire holds approximately 200,000 clones, with roughly three fifths as singletons. Of note for this clone: Its antigen is as yet unknown.

This sequence originates from a human donor with alopecia areata. The specimen comprised CD4+ T cells sorted from blood, sampled at week 4, from a patient treated with tofacitinib.

Here the CDR3 reads CAWRAFAAGSLEAFF. As DNA, the CDR3 is TGTGCCTGGAGGGCCTTTGCCGCAGGGAGCCTTGAAGCTTTCTTT. V gene TRBV30 combines with J gene TRBJ1-1, with D possibly TRBD1 on 5 matching bases. The CDR3 contains 15 residues. Per germline, CDR1 GTSNPN and CDR2 SVGIG (reference sequence). Trimming shortened V by 3 bases and J by 7 bases, and 21 bases separated the two germline ends.